These T cell receptor beta chains were read from a single sample in a study of T cells in Graves' hyperthyroidism and ophthalmopathy. TCRdb analysed the multiplex PCR reads with MiXCR anew, one entry per CDR3 protein. The sample lists 250,000 to 300,000 distinct CDR3 sequences; approximately 14% were seen once. Sequencing was carried out using blood. Receptors originate from a woman between 50 and 59 years old with Graves' hyperthyroidism that later progressed to Graves' ophthalmopathy. CDR3s leave out the opening cysteine and the closing phenylalanine or tryptophan. The order of the fields is J gene, V gene, CDR3 protein.

TRBJ2-2,TRBV7-2,ASSLLPGHGELF
TRBJ2-2,TRBV11-3,ASSLGFPMNTGELF
TRBJ2-7,TRBV20-1,SIKTSGGSYEQY
TRBJ2-7,TRBV6-1,ASSNPDTGGPYEQY
TRBJ2-7,TRBV6-1,ASSSMGTLIAYEQY
TRBJ1-1,TRBV7-3,ASSGTGRRGGEAF
TRBJ2-7,TRBV6-1,ATFVAGTYEQY
TRBJ2-5,TRBV12-3/TRBV12-4,ASSRDQQGETQY
TRBJ2-2,TRBV12-3/TRBV12-4,ASSFSGELF
TRBJ2-3,TRBV18,ASSPGRAREDGDTQY
TRBJ2-6,TRBV5-6,ASSPTGQSSSGANVLT
TRBJ2-1,TRBV5-1,ASSLADIDEQF
TRBJ1-2,TRBV28,ASSLWRRGTDYGYT
TRBJ1-3,TRBV20-1,SASRALSPTGNTIY
TRBJ2-1,TRBV5-1,ASSIGLANEQF
TRBJ2-1,TRBV19,ASTKWEGAGDEQF
TRBJ1-4,TRBV29-1,SVFLNSGTTNEKLF
TRBJ2-1,TRBV5-1,ASNPRAGVDNEQF
TRBJ1-1,TRBV7-9,ASSSDGQWRTEAF
TRBJ2-3,TRBV5-1,ASALAGTTDTQY
TRBJ1-2,TRBV18,ASSLGGANNYGYT
TRBJ2-2,TRBV12-3/TRBV12-4,ASRNTGGDTGELF
TRBJ2-7,TRBV27,ASRTAILRTSGISYEQY
TRBJ2-7,TRBV11-1,ASSLEGQIYEQY
TRBJ1-1,TRBV24-1,ATSARAGTEAF
TRBJ2-6,TRBV2,ASRWSDNVLT
TRBJ2-3,TRBV2,ASTLLAGGGDTQY